Below are 27 T cell receptor beta chains sequenced from a single sample in a study of T cells in Graves' hyperthyroidism and ophthalmopathy. Researchers amplified the TCR beta CDR3 regions from RNA transcripts. The study used the HTBI primer set for a first-round RT-PCR of the TCR CDR3. TCRdb used MiXCR to reprocess the multiplex PCR reads, holding one entry per CDR3 protein. The profile covers fewer than 650,000 distinct CDR3 sequences, with approximately 49% appearing a single time and about two fifths taken by the ten largest. Material for sequencing was peripheral blood or thyroid tissue (not recorded which). Every receptor here comes from an adult woman with Graves' disease, either hyperthyroidism or ophthalmopathy (not recorded which).

The sample holds many counts of this clonotype. In nucleotides, the CDR3 is TGTGCCAGCAGCCCGACAGGGAGGGCCGGGGAGCTGTTTTTT. Its protein product is CASSPTGRAGELFF. The rearrangement joins TRBV5-6 to TRBJ2-2, with D perhaps TRBD1 or TRBD2 (7 bases each). Germline V gives CDR1 SGHDT, CDR2 YYEEEE. The CDR3 runs 14 residues. Trimming took off 4 bases at V and 6 bases at J, with 13 bases between the two ends.

The chain combines TRBV6-5 with TRBJ2-3; D is possibly TRBD1 or TRBD2 (6 bases each). This CDR3 contains 15 residues. V was pared by 4 bases and J by 1 base, with 12 bases between. CDR1 MNHEY and CDR2 SVGAGI come from the germline V gene. CDR3 sequence (DNA): TGTGCCAGCAGTTTGGGCGGGACACGCACAGATACGCAGTATTTT. Translating it yields CASSLGGTRTDTQYF.

This clonotype has a count of ten or more. The V and J genes are TRBV7-9 and TRBJ2-5, with D uncertain. The CDR3 totals 15 residues. V was trimmed by 5 bases and J by 4 bases, leaving 17 bases between them. Germline lookup yields CDR1 SEHNR and CDR2 FQNEAQ (reference sequence). The CDR3 region has the DNA TGTGCCAGCAGCCTGGGAAACCGGGCGGCAGAGACCCAGTACTTC. Encoded protein: CASSLGNRAAETQYF.

V and J are TRBV5-6 and TRBJ2-5; 10 bases map to TRBD2. Trimming at V came to 4 bases and at J to 7 bases, leaving 10 bases not matched to a gene. Germline assignment: CDR1 SGHDT and CDR2 YYEEEE. The CDR3 spans 15 residues. This CDR3 reads CASSRGTSEGGTQYF. CDR3 coding DNA: TGTGCCAGCAGCCGCGGGACTAGCGAAGGGGGGACCCAGTACTTC.

This chain uses TRBV5-1 with TRBJ2-5; D uncertain. V was shortened by 0 bases and J by 9 bases, with 18 bases between the two germline ends. Germline CDR1 and CDR2: SGHRS and YFSETQ. This CDR3 region has 15 residues. The CDR3 loop is CASSLDGGRGQPQYF. Written as DNA, the CDR3 is TGCGCCAGCAGCTTGGATGGTGGGCGCGGTCAGCCCCAGTACTTC.

This clonotype was seen more than once but under ten times. The rearrangement links TRBV7-3 to TRBJ1-1; D remains ambiguous. The V and J ends lost 2 bases and 6 bases respectively, with 10 bases between them. Germline V CDR1 and CDR2: SGHTA, FQGTGA. CDR3 size: 13 residues. The chain's CDR3 is CASSLEVMPEAFF. The CDR3 DNA sequence: TGTGCCAGCAGCTTAGAAGTCATGCCTGAAGCTTTCTTT. The full variable domain, with the rest looked up from reference TRBV7-3 and TRBJ1-1, is GAGVSQTPSNKVTEKGKYVELRCDPISGHTALYWYRQSLGQGPEFLIYFQGTGAADDSGLPNDRFFAVRPEGSVSTLKIQRTERGDSAVYLCASSLEVMPEAFFGQGTRLTVV.

J is TRBJ2-5 and V is TRBV4-3; 7 bases align to TRBD1. The germline V gene has CDR1 LGHNA and CDR2 YSLEER. This CDR3 is built from 14 residues. Trimming at V came to 0 bases and at J to 5 bases, leaving 3 bases not matched to a gene. CDR3 protein: CASSQEPTGETQYF. The DNA of the CDR3 is TGCGCCAGCAGCCAAGAGCCGACAGGGGAGACCCAGTACTTC.

The CDR3 spells CAISDLAGGPELFF. CDR3 in DNA: TGTGCCATCAGTGACCTGGCGGGGGGGCCAGAGCTGTTTTTT. V and J are TRBV10-3 and TRBJ2-2, with 9 bases fitting TRBD2. J lost 11 bases, V lost 3 bases, and 7 bases had no gene match. This CDR3 has 14 residues. Germline V lookup: CDR1 ENHRY, CDR2 SYGVKD.

This clonotype was detected many times. The chain carries TRBV29-1 and TRBJ1-3; TRBD1 might be the D (6 bases). Per the germline V gene, CDR1 is SQVTM and CDR2 is ANQGSEA. The germline V and J ends were trimmed by 1 base and 3 bases, with 13 bases remaining between them. CDR3 length: 15 residues. The CDR3 coding sequence is TGCAGCGTTGAAGGCAGGGGCGCGAATGGAAACACCATATATTTT. Translated: CSVEGRGANGNTIYF.

The chain uses TRBV20-1 and TRBJ1-6; maybe TRBD1 (5 bases). Germline assignment: CDR1 DFQATT and CDR2 SNEGSKA (reference sequence). Trimming shortened V by 3 bases and J by 13 bases, and 16 bases separated the two germline ends. There are 13 residues in the CDR3. The CDR3 nucleotides read TGCAGTGCTAGGGGGCAGGAGTTTGGCCCCCTCCACTTT. Translated, it gives CSARGQEFGPLHF.

V is TRBV25-1 and J is TRBJ1-2; TRBD1 agrees at 8 bases. V dropped 2 bases and J dropped 4; count of bases not matched to a gene: 18. CDR1 and CDR2 from the germline V gene are MGHDK and SYGVNS. This CDR3 is built from 19 residues. The CDR3 loop is CASSETPRTGRPNGYGYTF. The CDR3 bases are TGTGCCAGCAGTGAAACTCCCCGGACAGGGCGCCCAAACGGCTATGGCTACACCTTC.

This clonotype was seen only a few times. The chain carries TRBV24-1 and TRBJ1-2; 9 nucleotides align to TRBD1. The CDR3 has 15 residues. The V segment lost 3 bases and the J segment 5 bases; nucleotides outside the gene matches: 6. CDR1 and CDR2 (germline): KGHDR, SFDVKD. CDR3 amino acids: CATSDPTGGAYGYTF. The CDR3 DNA follows: TGTGCCACCAGTGATCCTACAGGGGGCGCGTATGGCTACACCTTC.

With regard to this clonotype: This may come from a read error, since a much larger clone is one base off. V is TRBV20-1 and J is TRBJ2-7; D might be TRBD1 (5 bases). Germline V gives CDR1 DFQATT, CDR2 SNEGSKA (reference sequence). The CDR3 runs 12 residues. The CDR3 sequence: CSASPRENERYF. The CDR3, as DNA: TGCAGTGCTAGTCCCAGGGAAAACGAGCGGTACTTC.

This chain uses TRBV7-2 with TRBJ2-7, with 9 positions matching TRBD2. This CDR3 comprises 16 residues. The germline V gene encodes CDR1 SGHTA and CDR2 FQGNSA. V was clipped by 0 bases and J by 2 bases; unmatched bases: 5. The CDR3 DNA follows: TGTGCCAGCAGCTTAGCGGGACTAGCTGGGCCCTACGAGCAGTACTTC. Protein sequence: CASSLAGLAGPYEQYF.

This clonotype has a single count. The V call is TRBV7-2, the J call TRBJ2-2; no definite D call. The V gene's germline CDR1 is SGHTA and CDR2 FQGNSA. Trimming took off 5 bases at V and 4 bases at J, with 11 bases between the two ends. The CDR3 contains 14 residues. The CDR3 region is CASSQGPSTGELFF. CDR3 sequence (DNA): TGTGCCAGCAGCCAAGGGCCGTCCACCGGGGAGCTGTTTTTT.

The gene calls are TRBV10-3 and TRBJ1-4; D gene ambiguous. V gave up 6 bases and J gave up 5 bases, with 10 bases separating them. Germline values: CDR1 ENHRY, CDR2 SYGVKD. CDR3 length: 13 residues. In DNA form, the CDR3 reads TGTGCCATCAGCCCGGGGAAAAATGAAAAACTGTTTTTT. It specifies CAISPGKNEKLFF.

The genes are TRBV6-1 and TRBJ2-7; D possibly corresponds to TRBD2 (6 bases). CDR3 length equals 13 residues. V was shortened by 5 bases and J by 3 bases, with 11 bases between the two germline ends. The V gene's germline CDR1 is MNHNS and CDR2 SASEGT. CDR3 DNA: TGTGCCAGCAGTATAAGCGGGTTCTACGAGCAGTACTTC. Translated, it gives CASSISGFYEQYF.

This clonotype was seen a few times. V and J are TRBV29-1 and TRBJ1-2, with 12 bases aligning to TRBD1. J was trimmed by 4 bases and V by 7 bases; bases with no gene match: 13. The CDR3 consists of 16 residues. Germline V gives CDR1 SQVTM, CDR2 ANQGSEA. Here the CDR3 DNA reads TGCAGCGCCCAAGGGACAGGGGGCGTCCGCAGCTATGGCTACACCTTC. Translated: CSAQGTGGVRSYGYTF. Looking up the rest from reference TRBV29-1 and TRBJ1-2 gives the full variable domain: SAVISQKPSRDICQRGTSLTIQCQVDSQVTMMFWYRQQPGQSLTLIATANQGSEATYESGFVIDKFPISRPNLTFSTLTVSNMSPEDSSIYLCSAQGTGGVRSYGYTFGSGTRLTVV.

This clonotype showed up just a few times. The chain uses TRBV30 and TRBJ2-5, with 9 positions matching TRBD1. Germline V gene lookup returns CDR1 GTSNPN and CDR2 SVGIG (reference sequence). CDR3 length: 14 residues. Trimming took 0 bases from V and 9 from J; bases not matched to a gene: 8. In DNA form, the CDR3 reads TGTGCCTGGAGTGTGGACAGGGGACTTAGTTCCCAGTACTTC. This encodes CAWSVDRGLSSQYF.

CDR3: CASSPSPETPYEQYF. Written as DNA, the CDR3 is TGCGCCAGCAGCCCGTCCCCCGAGACGCCTTACGAGCAGTACTTC. This chain links TRBV4-1 with TRBJ2-7; D remains ambiguous. The germline gives CDR1 MGHRA, CDR2 YSYEKL. Trimming left V 4 bases short and J 4 bases short, with 17 bases between. The CDR3 loop spans 15 amino acids.

There are many counts of this clonotype. The chain carries TRBV12-3 or TRBV12-4 and TRBJ2-5; D ambiguous. CDR3 length: 12 amino acids. V was shortened by 2 bases and J by 5 bases, with 6 bases between the two germline ends. CDR3 in amino acids: CASSLRAETQYF. As DNA, the CDR3 is TGTGCCAGCAGTTTAAGGGCGGAGACCCAGTACTTC.

With respect to this clonotype: A much more abundant neighbour one base away suggests this may be a read error. The V call is TRBV6-6, the J call TRBJ2-2; D possibly corresponds to TRBD2 (6 bases). This CDR3 region has 11 residues. In germline, CDR1 is MNHNY, CDR2 SVGAGI (reference sequence). The CDR3 protein is CASCGGGELSF. The CDR3 coding sequence is TGTGCCAGCTGTGGAGGCGGGGAGCTGTCTTTT.

The count of this clonotype is one. The rearrangement uses TRBV19 and TRBJ1-5; possible D gene TRBD1, 5 bases. The CDR3 contains 15 residues. CDR1 is LNHDA and CDR2 is SQIVND in the germline V gene (reference sequence). Trimming left V 1 base short and J 1 base short, with 8 bases between. Here the CDR3 reads CASSIVGDSNQPQHF. The CDR3 bases are TGTGCCAGTAGTATAGTGGGGGACAGCAATCAGCCCCAGCATTTT.

This clonotype was seen many times. The chain employs TRBV3-1 and TRBJ1-1; the D is unclear. The V and J ends lost 1 base and 4 bases respectively, with 4 bases between them. Germline V gives CDR1 LGHDT, CDR2 YNNKEL (reference sequence). This CDR3 has 12 amino acids. CDR3 in amino acids: CASSQVSTEAFF. Written as DNA, the CDR3 is TGTGCCAGCAGCCAAGTGAGCACTGAAGCTTTCTTT.

Worth noting for this clonotype: The conserved closing phenylalanine or tryptophan is absent in this CDR3, likely reflecting a read error. It is unclear where the CDR3 begins or ends on the DNA, so no DNA is shown, and the CDR3 is as TCRdb lists it. V gene TRBV7-9 combines with J gene TRBJ1-5. CDR1 is SEHNR and CDR2 is FQNEAQ in the germline V gene (reference sequence). Inclusive of both ends, the CDR3 amounts to 8 amino acids. CDR3 region: CASSSLLQ.

This clonotype was seen just once. The rearrangement joins TRBV2 to TRBJ1-1; D perhaps matches TRBD1 (5 bases). This CDR3 comprises 15 residues. Germline CDR1 SNHLY, CDR2 FYNNEI. V shed 6 bases and J shed 0 bases, with 14 bases lying between them. CDR3 nucleotides: TGTGCCAGCAGCGGTAGACAGATCATGAACACTGAAGCTTTCTTT. Its protein is CASSGRQIMNTEAFF.

The V and J genes are TRBV29-1 and TRBJ2-7; D not certain. With 1 base removed from V and 7 bases from J, the gap between germline ends came to 14 bases. Germline values: CDR1 SQVTM, CDR2 ANQGSEA. The CDR3 runs 13 residues. CDR3 sequence: CSVEGTPGREQYF. CDR3 DNA sequence: TGCAGCGTTGAAGGGACCCCAGGAAGAGAGCAGTACTTC.